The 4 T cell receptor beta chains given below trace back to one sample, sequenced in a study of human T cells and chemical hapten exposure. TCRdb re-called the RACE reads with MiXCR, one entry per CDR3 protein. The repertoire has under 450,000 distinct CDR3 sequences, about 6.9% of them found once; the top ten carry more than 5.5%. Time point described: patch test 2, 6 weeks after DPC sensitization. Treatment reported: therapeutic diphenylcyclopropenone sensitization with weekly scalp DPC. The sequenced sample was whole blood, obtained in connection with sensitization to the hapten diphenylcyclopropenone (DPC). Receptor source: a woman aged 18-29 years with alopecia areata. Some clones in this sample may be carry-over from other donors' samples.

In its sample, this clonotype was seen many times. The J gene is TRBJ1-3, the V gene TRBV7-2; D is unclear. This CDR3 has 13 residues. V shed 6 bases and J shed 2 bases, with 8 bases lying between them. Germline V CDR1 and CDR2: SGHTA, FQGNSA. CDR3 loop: CASSPKAGNTIYF. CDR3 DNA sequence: TGTGCCAGCAGTCCGAAAGCTGGAAACACCATATATTTT.

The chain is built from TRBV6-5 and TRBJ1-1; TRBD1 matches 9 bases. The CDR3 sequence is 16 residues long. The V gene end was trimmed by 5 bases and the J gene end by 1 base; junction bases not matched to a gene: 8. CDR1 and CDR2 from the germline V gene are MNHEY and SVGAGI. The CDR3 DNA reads TGTGCCAGCAGTCCGTGGACAGGGGCAAAGAACACTGAAGCTTTCTTT. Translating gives CASSPWTGAKNTEAFF.

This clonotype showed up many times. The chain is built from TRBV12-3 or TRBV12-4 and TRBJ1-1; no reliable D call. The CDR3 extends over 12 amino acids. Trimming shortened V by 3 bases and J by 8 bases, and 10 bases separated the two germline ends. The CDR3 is CASSLSYHEAFF. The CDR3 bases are TGTGCCAGCAGTTTGTCGTACCACGAAGCTTTCTTT.

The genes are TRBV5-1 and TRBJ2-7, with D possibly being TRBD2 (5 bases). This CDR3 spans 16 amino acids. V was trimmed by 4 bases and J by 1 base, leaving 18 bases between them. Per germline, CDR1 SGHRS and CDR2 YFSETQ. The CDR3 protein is CASSARPSGTSYEQYF. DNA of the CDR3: TGCGCCAGCAGCGCCCGTCCGTCGGGAACGTCCTACGAGCAGTACTTC.